A single sample is the source of the 26 T cell receptor beta chains below, sequenced in a study of glioma-infiltrating T cells after dendritic cell vaccination. Profiling relied on immunoSEQ multiplex PCR, and the TCRdb table lists in-frame clones only, not all of them. The sample lists tens of thousands of clones, less than 85% seen once, with 8.5% in the top ten. Time point reported: after dendritic cell vaccination, including at tumor progression/relapse. Material: blood, obtained after dendritic cell vaccination. All receptors derive from a human donor with glioblastoma.

This clone is a singleton in its sample. The V call is TRBV5-6, the J call TRBJ2-5, with 10 bases fitting TRBD1. Trimming took 3 bases from V and 7 from J; bases not matched to a gene: 12. The CDR3 runs 16 residues. Germline V lookup: CDR1 SGHDT, CDR2 YYEEEE. CDR3 residues: CASSSSGTGERWTQYF. The DNA for the CDR3 is TGTGCCAGCAGCTCCTCCGGGACAGGGGAAAGGTGGACCCAGTACTTC.

V is TRBV28 and J is TRBJ2-6; the D is unclear. Germline assignment: CDR1 MDHEN and CDR2 SYDVKM. Between the trimmed V and J ends, which lost 6 bases and 0 bases, there was a span of 6 bases. The CDR3 runs to 14 residues. The DNA for the CDR3 is TGTGCCAGCAGCCTTCCCTCTGGGGCCAACGTCCTGACTTTC. Translated, it gives CASSLPSGANVLTF.

The V and J genes are TRBV7-3 and TRBJ2-1, with 12 positions matching TRBD2. With V trimmed by 4 bases and J by 7 bases, 8 bases remained unmatched. The CDR3 extends over 16 amino acids. Germline CDR1 and CDR2: SGHTA and FQGTGA. The CDR3 region has the DNA TGTGCCAGCAGCTCCATGACTAGCGGGAGTTTTAATGAGCAGTTCTTC. It encodes CASSSMTSGSFNEQFF.

This clone has just one count. V gene TRBV7-8 combines with J gene TRBJ2-1; 11 positions agree with TRBD2. This CDR3 has 15 amino acids. V lost 2 bases and J lost 6; bases outside the gene matches: 3. Germline CDR1 and CDR2: SGHVS and FQNEAQ. The CDR3 DNA follows: TGTGCCAGCAGCTTACTAGCGGGGGGTATCAATGAGCAGTTCTTC. As protein: CASSLLAGGINEQFF.

The chain links TRBV9 to TRBJ2-3; 7 bases align to TRBD1. The J segment lost 3 bases and the V segment lost 4 bases, leaving 8 bases of the junction unmatched. This CDR3 comprises 15 residues. Germline CDR1 and CDR2: SGDLS and YYNGEE. The CDR3 nucleotides read TGTGCCAGCAGCCCGCTAGGGGGCCAGACAGATACGCAGTATTTT. Its protein is CASSPLGGQTDTQYF.

The rearrangement links TRBV4-2 to TRBJ2-1; 10 bases are shared with TRBD2. The V and J ends lost 1 base and 6 bases, in that order; junction bases with no gene match: 12. CDR1 and CDR2 (germline): LGHNA, YNFKEQ. This CDR3 spans 18 amino acids. DNA of the CDR3: TGTGCCAGCAGCCAAGTCGGGGCTAGCGGGAGAGGGCCCAATGAGCAGTTCTTC. It specifies CASSQVGASGRGPNEQFF.

The chain couples TRBV5-4 to TRBJ2-1; 8 bases are a match to TRBD2. Germline assignment: CDR1 SGHNT and CDR2 YYREEE (reference sequence). The CDR3 is made up of 17 amino acids. J gave up 0 bases and V 2 bases, and 7 bases lay outside the gene matches. The chain's CDR3 is CASSFGGGGGSYNEQFF. CDR3 coding DNA: TGTGCCAGCAGCTTCGGGGGGGGCGGAGGCTCCTACAATGAGCAGTTCTTC. The whole variable domain, filled in from reference TRBV5-4 and TRBJ2-1, reads ETGVTQSPTHLIKTRGQQVTLRCSSQSGHNTVSWYQQALGQGPQFIFQYYREEENGRGNFPPRFSGLQFPNYSSELNVNALELDDSALYLCASSFGGGGGSYNEQFFGPGTRLTVL.

This chain's CDR3 is CASNRGIQETQYF. In DNA form, the CDR3 reads TGTGCCAGCAATAGAGGGATCCAAGAGACCCAGTACTTC. The V gene is TRBV2, the J gene TRBJ2-5; maybe TRBD2 (5 bases). Trimming removed 7 bases at V and 1 base at J, with 10 bases between. The CDR3 has 13 amino acids. Germline CDR1 reads SNHLY; CDR2 reads FYNNEI.

The rearrangement uses TRBV20-1 and TRBJ1-2; maybe TRBD1 (6 bases). Per the germline V gene, CDR1 is DFQATT and CDR2 is SNEGSKA (reference sequence). The ends were cut back, 5 bases at V and 4 bases at J, with 8 bases in the middle. The CDR3 is 11 residues long. The CDR3 spells CSAQGGYGYTF. DNA for the CDR3: TGCAGTGCTCAAGGGGGCTATGGCTACACCTTC.

This clone appeared a single time. The genes are TRBV19 and TRBJ2-2; D might be TRBD1 (5 bases). The CDR3 runs 15 residues. Germline V lookup: CDR1 LNHDA, CDR2 SQIVND (reference sequence). The V end lost 7 bases, the J end lost 1 base, and 13 bases lay between the germline ends. The CDR3 reads CASNTGQGNTGELFF. The CDR3 DNA reads TGTGCCAGTAACACCGGGCAGGGGAACACCGGGGAGCTGTTTTTT.

This clone appeared a few times. J is TRBJ2-3 and V is TRBV6-4; 7 nucleotides agree with TRBD2. There are 15 residues in the CDR3. Germline CDR1 MRHNA, CDR2 SNTAGT. The ends lost 5 bases at V and 3 bases at J; junction bases unmatched: 8. The CDR3 sequence: CASSPAGEETDTQYF. DNA for the CDR3: TGTGCCAGCAGTCCCGCGGGAGAGGAAACAGATACGCAGTATTTT.

The chain uses TRBV5-1 and TRBJ2-2, with unresolved D. The germline gives CDR1 SGHRS, CDR2 YFSETQ. The CDR3 is 17 amino acids. The V end was cut by 0 bases, the J end by 0 bases, with 12 bases between. DNA of the CDR3: TGCGCCAGCAGCTTGGTTATCCTAAGCCCGAACACCGGGGAGCTGTTTTTT. Translating gives CASSLVILSPNTGELFF.

The chain carries TRBV15 and TRBJ1-2, with 7 positions matching TRBD1. The CDR3 has 16 amino acids. V lost 7 bases and J lost 1; bases outside the gene matches: 12. Germline CDR1 is LNHNV and CDR2 is YYDKDF (reference sequence). This chain's CDR3 is CATTPDRPGLNYGYTF. The DNA for the CDR3 is TGTGCCACCACCCCGGACAGGCCAGGGCTTAACTATGGCTACACCTTC. Complete variable domain (other parts from reference TRBV15 and TRBJ1-2): DAMVIQNPRYQVTQFGKPVTLSCSQTLNHNVMYWYQQKSSQAPKLLFHYYDKDFNNEADTPDNFQSRRPNTSFCFLDIRSPGLGDTAMYLCATTPDRPGLNYGYTFGSGTRLTVV.

The chain carries TRBV6-5 and TRBJ2-7; 7 bases fit TRBD1. Germline V gives CDR1 MNHEY, CDR2 SVGAGI. V shed 6 bases, J shed 0 bases, and the junction held 8 bases outside the gene matches. The CDR3 sequence is 15 residues long. The DNA of the CDR3 is TGTGCCAGCAGCCCCGGACAGGTATACTCCTACGAGCAGTACTTC. It yields the protein CASSPGQVYSYEQYF.

This chain uses TRBV5-1 with TRBJ1-2; 9 positions match TRBD1. Per the germline V gene, CDR1 is SGHRS and CDR2 is YFSETQ. The CDR3 length is 15 residues. J gave up 0 bases and V 4 bases, and 4 bases lay outside the gene matches. The CDR3 spells CASSLGTGSNYGYTF. CDR3 sequence (DNA): TGCGCCAGCAGCCTTGGGACAGGGTCTAACTATGGCTACACCTTC.

This clone was seen once. J is TRBJ1-2 and V is TRBV29-1; TRBD1 is a possible D gene (5 bases). The CDR3 extends over 15 amino acids. The germline V gene encodes CDR1 SQVTM and CDR2 ANQGSEA. Trimming took off 4 bases at V and 2 bases at J, with 17 bases between the two ends. CDR3 protein: CSVAQTWGGNYGYTF. CDR3 sequence (DNA): TGCAGCGTTGCCCAGACCTGGGGGGGAAACTATGGCTACACCTTC.

CDR3 bases: TGTGCCAGCAGCGCTATGGACAGAGCAAACGGAGACATTCAGTACTTC. Translating it yields CASSAMDRANGDIQYF. This chain connects TRBV5-6 to TRBJ2-4; D possibly corresponds to TRBD1 (6 bases). Trimming took off 4 bases at V and 8 bases at J, with 22 bases between the two ends. The CDR3 totals 16 residues. Germline lookup yields CDR1 SGHDT and CDR2 YYEEEE.

This chain connects TRBV28 to TRBJ2-3; 9 bases fit TRBD1. The J segment lost 5 bases and the V segment lost 5 bases, leaving 11 bases of the junction unmatched. In germline, CDR1 is MDHEN, CDR2 SYDVKM. The CDR3 is made up of 16 amino acids. The CDR3 DNA follows: TGTGCCAGCAGTAGCGGGACAGGGCATCGGAGAGATACGCAGTATTTT. Residues: CASSSGTGHRRDTQYF.

The rearrangement links TRBV2 to TRBJ2-4; possibly TRBD1 for D (5 bases). The germline CDR1 and CDR2 sequences are SNHLY and FYNNEI. Trimming removed 7 bases at V and 9 bases at J, with 16 bases between. CDR3 size: 13 residues. DNA of the CDR3: TGTGCCAGCACCGACCAGGGTCAGGGCATTCAGTACTTC. Translated: CASTDQGQGIQYF. The entire variable domain, with the rest obtained from reference TRBV2 and TRBJ2-4, is as follows: EPEVTQTPSHQVTQMGQEVILRCVPISNHLYFYWYRQILGQKVEFLVSFYNNEISEKSEIFDDQFSVERPDGSNFTLKIRSTKLEDSAMYFCASTDQGQGIQYFGAGTRLSVL.

The chain links TRBV9 to TRBJ1-4, with 9 bases matching TRBD1. Germline-derived CDR1 and CDR2 are SGDLS and YYNGEE. This CDR3 contains 15 residues. V lost 3 bases and J lost 8; bases outside the gene matches: 8. The CDR3 DNA reads as TGTGCCAGCAGCGCCCGGACAGGGGAGGAAGAAAAACTGTTTTTT. It encodes CASSARTGEEEKLFF. Drawing the rest from reference TRBV9 and TRBJ1-4, the complete variable domain is DSGVTQTPKHLITATGQRVTLRCSPRSGDLSVYWYQQSLDQGLQFLIQYYNGEERAKGNILERFSAQQFPDLHSELNLSSLELGDSALYFCASSARTGEEEKLFFGSGTQLSVL.

The CDR3, as DNA: TGCAGCGTTGGGGGGGGAAACGGCGGGGAGCTGTTTTTT. Residues: CSVGGGNGGELFF. The chain recombines TRBV29-1 with TRBJ2-2; 7 bases line up with TRBD2. The junction had 6 bases not matched to a gene; V was cut back by 4 bases and J by 7 bases. The CDR3 consists of 13 residues. The germline CDR1 and CDR2 sequences are SQVTM and ANQGSEA.

CDR3: CASSLESLGATEAFF. For the CDR3, the DNA is TGTGCCAGCAGCTTGGAATCTCTGGGGGCCACTGAAGCTTTCTTT. The chain recombines TRBV5-6 with TRBJ1-1; perhaps TRBD1 as D (6 bases). V was shortened by 0 bases and J by 4 bases, with 13 bases between the two germline ends. CDR3 length: 15 amino acids. Germline V gives CDR1 SGHDT, CDR2 YYEEEE.

The chain employs TRBV28 and TRBJ2-7, with D possibly matching TRBD2 (5 bases). The CDR3 length is 13 residues. CDR1 is MDHEN, CDR2 SYDVKM, per germline. With 2 bases removed from V and 6 bases from J, the gap between germline ends came to 11 bases. CDR3 protein: CASSLTRYFEQYF. CDR3 bases: TGTGCCAGCAGTTTAACTAGATACTTCGAGCAGTACTTC.

The chain recombines TRBV30 with TRBJ1-1; D call uncertain. V was shortened by 4 bases and J by 1 base, with 13 bases between the two germline ends. This CDR3 is built from 14 residues. Germline assignment: CDR1 GTSNPN and CDR2 SVGIG (reference sequence). CDR3 region: CAWTPNRENTEAFF. In nucleotides, the CDR3 is TGTGCCTGGACCCCCAACCGGGAGAACACTGAAGCTTTCTTT.

The chain has TRBV5-4 and TRBJ2-7; 8 bases align to TRBD2. The V gene's germline CDR1 is SGHNT and CDR2 YYREEE (reference sequence). V trimming: 2 bases; J trimming: 2 bases; junction bases outside the gene matches: 3. The CDR3 contains 14 residues. The DNA for the CDR3 is TGTGCCAGCAGCTTAAGCGGGGGAGCCTACGAGCAGTACTTC. Protein product: CASSLSGGAYEQYF.

In this sample, this clone turned up once. This CDR3 is CASSQARPGLAGGSSYEQYF. DNA of the CDR3: TGTGCCAGCAGCCAGGCCCGTCCGGGACTAGCGGGTGGTAGCTCCTACGAGCAGTACTTC. V usage is TRBV4-2 and J usage is TRBJ2-7; 12 bases align to TRBD2. The CDR3 sequence is 20 residues long. V shed 3 bases and J 0 bases; nucleotides not matched to a gene: 15. Germline CDR1 is LGHNA and CDR2 is YNFKEQ.